Given below is one T cell receptor beta chain in context. In terms of age and location, participants ranged from about 18 to 100 years and lived in fewer than 30 US areas. These data originate in a study of blood T cell repertoires in COVID-19. The wider study: The United States, Italy and Spain were the sources of the acute and convalescent COVID-19 samples. Sources were T cells, B-cell-depleted T cells, or PBMCs; the material itself was cDNA or gDNA.

This CDR3 has 15 residues. V dropped 4 bases and J dropped 1; count of bases not matched to a gene: 3. Per the germline V gene, CDR1 is SGHRS and CDR2 is YFSETQ. Sequencing used immunoSEQ multiplex PCR; TCRdb keeps in-frame clones, though not all of them. The repertoire consists of about 480,000 clones, with about 85% occurring once and the leading ten covering under 2.5%. The rearrangement joins TRBV5-1 to TRBJ2-1, with 9 positions matching TRBD1. Sequencing was performed on PBMCs or T cells enriched from blood (not recorded which). This clonotype was obtained from a woman aged 18-30 years with acute COVID-19. The CDR3 region is CASSAQGASYNEQFF. The CDR3 nucleotides are TGCGCCAGCAGCGCACAGGGGGCGTCCTACAATGAGCAGTTCTTC.